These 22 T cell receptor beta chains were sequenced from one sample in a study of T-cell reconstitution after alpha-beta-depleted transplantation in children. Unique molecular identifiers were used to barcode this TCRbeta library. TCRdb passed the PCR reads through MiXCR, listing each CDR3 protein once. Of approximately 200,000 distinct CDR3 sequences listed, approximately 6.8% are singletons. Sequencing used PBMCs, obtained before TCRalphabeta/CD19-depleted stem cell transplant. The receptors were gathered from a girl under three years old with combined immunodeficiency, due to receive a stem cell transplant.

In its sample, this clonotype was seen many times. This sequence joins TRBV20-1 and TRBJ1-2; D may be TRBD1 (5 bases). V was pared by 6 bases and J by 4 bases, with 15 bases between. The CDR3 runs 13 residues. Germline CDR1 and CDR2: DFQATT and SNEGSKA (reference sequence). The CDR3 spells CSAEAGSTYGYTF. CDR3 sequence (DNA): TGCAGTGCCGAGGCAGGGAGTACCTATGGCTACACCTTC.

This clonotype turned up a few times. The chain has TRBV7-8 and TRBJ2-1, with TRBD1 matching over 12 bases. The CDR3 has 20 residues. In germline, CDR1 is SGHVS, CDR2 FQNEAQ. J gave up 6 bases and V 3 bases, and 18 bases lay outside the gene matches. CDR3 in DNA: TGTGCCAGCAGCTTTCCGGGACAGGGGGCCCAGGGACTAGCGCCCAATGAGCAGTTCTTC. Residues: CASSFPGQGAQGLAPNEQFF.

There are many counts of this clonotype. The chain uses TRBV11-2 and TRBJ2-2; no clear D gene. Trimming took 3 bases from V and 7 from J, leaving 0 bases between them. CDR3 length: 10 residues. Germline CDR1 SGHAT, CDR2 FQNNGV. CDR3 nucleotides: TGTGCCAGCAGCTTCGGGGAGCTGTTTTTT. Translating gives CASSFGELFF.

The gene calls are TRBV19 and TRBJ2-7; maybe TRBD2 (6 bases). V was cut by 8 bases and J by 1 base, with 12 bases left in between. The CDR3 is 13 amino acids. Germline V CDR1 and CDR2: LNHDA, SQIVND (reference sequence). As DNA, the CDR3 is TGTGCCAGTTCGGGGGACGGGTCCTACGAGCAGTACTTC. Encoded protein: CASSGDGSYEQYF.

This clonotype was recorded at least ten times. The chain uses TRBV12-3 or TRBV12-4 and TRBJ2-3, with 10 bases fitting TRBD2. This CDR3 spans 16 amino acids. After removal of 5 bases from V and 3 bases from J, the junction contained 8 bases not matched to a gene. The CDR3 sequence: CASSQLAGEWTDTQYF. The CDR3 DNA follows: TGTGCCAGCAGTCAGCTAGCGGGAGAATGGACAGATACGCAGTATTTT.

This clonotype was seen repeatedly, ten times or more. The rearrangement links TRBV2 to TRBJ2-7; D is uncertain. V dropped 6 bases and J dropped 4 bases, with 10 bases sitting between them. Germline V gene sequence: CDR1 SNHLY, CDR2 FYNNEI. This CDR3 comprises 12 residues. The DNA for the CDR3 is TGTGCCAGCAGACTATCTGGATACGAGCAGTACTTC. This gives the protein CASRLSGYEQYF.

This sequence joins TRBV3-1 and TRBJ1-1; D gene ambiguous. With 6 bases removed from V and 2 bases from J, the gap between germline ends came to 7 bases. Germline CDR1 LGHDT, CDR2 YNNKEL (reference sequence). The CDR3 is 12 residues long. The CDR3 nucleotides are TGTGCCAGCAGGGTAGATAACACTGAAGCTTTCTTT. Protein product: CASRVDNTEAFF.

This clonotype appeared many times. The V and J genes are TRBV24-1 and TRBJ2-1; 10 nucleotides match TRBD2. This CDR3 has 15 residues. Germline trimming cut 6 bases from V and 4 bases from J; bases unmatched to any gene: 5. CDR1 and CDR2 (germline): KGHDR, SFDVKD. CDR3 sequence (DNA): TGTGCCACCAGTCTTGGGACTAGCGCATACAATGAGCAGTTCTTC. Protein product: CATSLGTSAYNEQFF.

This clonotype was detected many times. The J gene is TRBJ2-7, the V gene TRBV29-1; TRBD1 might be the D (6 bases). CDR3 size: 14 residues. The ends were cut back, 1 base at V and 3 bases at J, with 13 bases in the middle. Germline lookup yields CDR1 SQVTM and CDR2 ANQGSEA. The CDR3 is CSVEGLGQRYEQYF. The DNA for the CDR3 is TGCAGCGTTGAAGGCCTCGGACAGCGCTACGAGCAGTACTTC.

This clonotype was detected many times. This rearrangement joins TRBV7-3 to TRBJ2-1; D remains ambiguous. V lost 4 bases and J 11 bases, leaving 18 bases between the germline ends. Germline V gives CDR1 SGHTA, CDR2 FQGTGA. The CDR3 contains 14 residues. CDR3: CASSSLTGPDKQFF. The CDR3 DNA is TGTGCCAGCAGCTCCCTCACCGGGCCGGATAAGCAGTTCTTC.

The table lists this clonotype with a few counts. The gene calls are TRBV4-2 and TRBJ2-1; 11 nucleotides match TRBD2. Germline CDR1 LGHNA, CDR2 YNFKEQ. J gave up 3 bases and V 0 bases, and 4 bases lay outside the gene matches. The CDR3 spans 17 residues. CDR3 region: CASSQDSGGGFYNEQFF. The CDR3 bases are TGTGCCAGCAGCCAAGATAGCGGGGGGGGCTTCTACAATGAGCAGTTCTTC.

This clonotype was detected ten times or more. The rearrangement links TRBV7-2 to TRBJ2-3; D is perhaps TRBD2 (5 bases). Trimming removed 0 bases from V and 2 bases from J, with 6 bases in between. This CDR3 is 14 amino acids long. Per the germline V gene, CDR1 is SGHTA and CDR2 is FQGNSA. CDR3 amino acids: CASSLAGATDTQYF. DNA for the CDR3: TGTGCCAGCAGCTTAGCGGGAGCCACAGATACGCAGTATTTT.

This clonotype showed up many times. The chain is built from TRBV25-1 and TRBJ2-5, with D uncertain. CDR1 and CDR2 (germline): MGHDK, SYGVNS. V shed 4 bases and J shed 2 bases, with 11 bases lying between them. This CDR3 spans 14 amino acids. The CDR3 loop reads CASSGSLVQETQYF. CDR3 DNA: TGTGCCAGCAGTGGCAGCCTTGTACAAGAGACCCAGTACTTC.

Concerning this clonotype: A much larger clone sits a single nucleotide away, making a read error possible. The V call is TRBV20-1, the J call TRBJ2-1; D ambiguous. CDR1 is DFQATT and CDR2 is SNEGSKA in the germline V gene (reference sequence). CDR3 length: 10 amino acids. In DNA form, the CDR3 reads TGCGGTGCTTTATACAATGAGCAGTTCTTC. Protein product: CGALYNEQFF.

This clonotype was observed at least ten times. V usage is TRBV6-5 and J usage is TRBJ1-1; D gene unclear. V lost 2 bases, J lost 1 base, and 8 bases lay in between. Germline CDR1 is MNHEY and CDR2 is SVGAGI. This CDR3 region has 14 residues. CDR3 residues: CASSYGAPNTEAFF. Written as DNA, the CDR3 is TGTGCCAGCAGTTACGGCGCACCGAACACTGAAGCTTTCTTT.

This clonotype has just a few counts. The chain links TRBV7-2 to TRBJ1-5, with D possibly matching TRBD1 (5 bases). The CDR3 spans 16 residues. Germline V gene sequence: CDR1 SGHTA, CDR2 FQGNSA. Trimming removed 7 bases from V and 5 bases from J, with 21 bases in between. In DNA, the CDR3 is TGTGCCAGCACCATTGAGACAGCCGAATTTGATCAGCCCCAGCATTTT. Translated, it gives CASTIETAEFDQPQHF.

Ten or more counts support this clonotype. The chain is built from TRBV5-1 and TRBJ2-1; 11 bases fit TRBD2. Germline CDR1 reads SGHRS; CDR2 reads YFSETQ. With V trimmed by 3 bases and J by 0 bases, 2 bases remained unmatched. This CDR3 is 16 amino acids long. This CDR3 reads CASSWTSGHSYNEQFF. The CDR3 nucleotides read TGCGCCAGCAGCTGGACTAGCGGGCACTCCTACAATGAGCAGTTCTTC.

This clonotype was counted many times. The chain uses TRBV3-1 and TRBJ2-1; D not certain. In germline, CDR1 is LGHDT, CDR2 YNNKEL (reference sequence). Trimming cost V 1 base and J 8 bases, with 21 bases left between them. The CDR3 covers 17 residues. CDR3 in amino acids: CASSQGVRFGSADEQFF. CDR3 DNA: TGTGCCAGCAGCCAAGGGGTCAGGTTCGGGTCTGCGGATGAGCAGTTCTTC.

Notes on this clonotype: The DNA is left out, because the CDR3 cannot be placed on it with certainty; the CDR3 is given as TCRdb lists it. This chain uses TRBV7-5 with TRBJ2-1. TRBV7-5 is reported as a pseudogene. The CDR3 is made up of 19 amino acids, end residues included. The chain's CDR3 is CISVSEAQDKVLGYNEQFF.

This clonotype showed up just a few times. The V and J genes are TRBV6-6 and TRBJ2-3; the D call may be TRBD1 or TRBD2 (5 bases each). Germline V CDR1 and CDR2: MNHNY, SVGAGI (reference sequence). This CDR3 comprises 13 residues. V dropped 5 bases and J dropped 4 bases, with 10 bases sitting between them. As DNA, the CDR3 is TGTGCCAGCAGTACCCGAGGGGCAGATACGCAGTATTTT. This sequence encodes CASSTRGADTQYF.

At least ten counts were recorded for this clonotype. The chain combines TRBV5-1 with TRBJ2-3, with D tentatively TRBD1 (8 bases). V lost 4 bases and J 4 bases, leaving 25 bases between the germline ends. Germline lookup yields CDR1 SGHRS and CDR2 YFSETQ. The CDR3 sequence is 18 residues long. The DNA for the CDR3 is TGCGCCAGCAGCGCGGGGCAAGTGACAGCGGGACAGGCAGATACGCAGTATTTT. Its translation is CASSAGQVTAGQADTQYF.

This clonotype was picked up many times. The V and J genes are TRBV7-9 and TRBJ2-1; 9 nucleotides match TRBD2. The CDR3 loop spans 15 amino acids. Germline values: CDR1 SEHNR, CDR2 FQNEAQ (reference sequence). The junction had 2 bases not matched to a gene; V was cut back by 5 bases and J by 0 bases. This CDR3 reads CASSHSGGSYNEQFF. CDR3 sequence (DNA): TGTGCCAGCAGCCATAGCGGGGGCTCCTACAATGAGCAGTTCTTC.